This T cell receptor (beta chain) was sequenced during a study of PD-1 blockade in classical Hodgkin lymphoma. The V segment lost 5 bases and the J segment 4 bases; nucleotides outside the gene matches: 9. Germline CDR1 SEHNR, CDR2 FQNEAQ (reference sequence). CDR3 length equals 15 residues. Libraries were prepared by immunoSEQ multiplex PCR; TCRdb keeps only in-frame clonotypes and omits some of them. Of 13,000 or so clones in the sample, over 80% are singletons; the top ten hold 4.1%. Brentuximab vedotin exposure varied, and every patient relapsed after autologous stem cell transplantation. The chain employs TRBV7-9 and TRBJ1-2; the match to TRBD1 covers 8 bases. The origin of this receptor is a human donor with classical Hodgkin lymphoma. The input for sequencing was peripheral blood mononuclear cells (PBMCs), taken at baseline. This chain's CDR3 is CASSPWTGTFYGYTF. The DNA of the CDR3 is TGTGCCAGCAGCCCTTGGACAGGGACCTTCTATGGCTACACCTTC. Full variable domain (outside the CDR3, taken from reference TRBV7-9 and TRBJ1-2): DTGVSQNPRHKITKRGQNVTFRCDPISEHNRLYWYRQTLGQGPEFLTYFQNEAQLEKSRLLSDRFSAERPKGSFSTLEIQRTEQGDSAMYLCASSPWTGTFYGYTFGSGTRLTVV.